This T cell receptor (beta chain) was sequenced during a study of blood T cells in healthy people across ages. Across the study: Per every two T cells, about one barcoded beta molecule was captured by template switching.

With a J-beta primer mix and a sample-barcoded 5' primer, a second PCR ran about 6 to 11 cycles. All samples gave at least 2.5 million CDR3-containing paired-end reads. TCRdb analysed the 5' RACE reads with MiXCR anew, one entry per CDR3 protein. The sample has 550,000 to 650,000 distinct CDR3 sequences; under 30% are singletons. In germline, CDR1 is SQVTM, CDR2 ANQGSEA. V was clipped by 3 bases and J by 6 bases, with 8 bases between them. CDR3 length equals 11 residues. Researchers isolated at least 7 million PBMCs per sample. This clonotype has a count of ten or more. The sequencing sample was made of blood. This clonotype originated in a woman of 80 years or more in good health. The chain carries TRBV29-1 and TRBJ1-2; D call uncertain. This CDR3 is CSVDWGDGYTF. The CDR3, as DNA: TGCAGCGTTGATTGGGGTGATGGCTACACCTTC.